The text below deals with one T cell receptor (beta chain). Its antigen is still unknown. These data are taken from a study of OX40 agonist ivuxolimab in advanced cancers. Study details: Patients assigned to dose escalation were diagnosed with hepatocellular carcinoma, melanoma, renal cell or head and neck cancer. Study-wide findings and caveats: The study observed clonal expansion of CD4+ and CD8+ blood T cells by week 6 at 0.1 to 3.0 mg/kg.

Repertoires were generated with immunoSEQ multiplex PCR, while TCRdb's copy carries only in-frame clones and drops some. The data contain roughly 60,000 clones, approximately 84% of them singletons. The V gene's germline CDR1 is SGHRS and CDR2 YFSETQ. V lost 9 bases, J lost 0 bases, and 11 bases stayed unmatched. The CDR3 consists of 16 residues. The chain employs TRBV5-1 and TRBJ2-3; 9 nucleotides match TRBD1. Sequenced here: CD4+ or CD8+ T cells sorted from blood, sampled in a trial of the OX40 agonist ivuxolimab. The receptor comes from an adult with an advanced solid tumor such as melanoma, head and neck, liver or kidney cancer. CDR3 DNA sequence: TGCGCCACCATGGGGCGGGACAGGGCGAGCACAGATACGCAGTATTTT. Its translation: CATMGRDRASTDTQYF.